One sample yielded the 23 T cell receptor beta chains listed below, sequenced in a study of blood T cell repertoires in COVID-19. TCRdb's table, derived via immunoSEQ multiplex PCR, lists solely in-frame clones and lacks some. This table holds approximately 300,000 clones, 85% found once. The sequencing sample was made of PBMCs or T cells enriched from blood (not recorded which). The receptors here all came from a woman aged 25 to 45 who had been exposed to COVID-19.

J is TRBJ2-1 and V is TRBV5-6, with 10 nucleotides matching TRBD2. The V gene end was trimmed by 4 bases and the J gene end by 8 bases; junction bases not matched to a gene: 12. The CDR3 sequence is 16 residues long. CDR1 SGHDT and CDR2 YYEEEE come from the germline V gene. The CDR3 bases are TGTGCCAGCAGCGCAACTAGCGGGATCGCCTCGGATGAGCAGTTCTTC. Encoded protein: CASSATSGIASDEQFF.

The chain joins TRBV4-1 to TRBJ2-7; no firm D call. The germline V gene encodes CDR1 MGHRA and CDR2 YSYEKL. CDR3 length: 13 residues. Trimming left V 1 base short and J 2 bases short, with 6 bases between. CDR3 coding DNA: TGCGCCAGCAGCCAAGTGAGAGCCTACGAGCAGTACTTC. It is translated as CASSQVRAYEQYF.

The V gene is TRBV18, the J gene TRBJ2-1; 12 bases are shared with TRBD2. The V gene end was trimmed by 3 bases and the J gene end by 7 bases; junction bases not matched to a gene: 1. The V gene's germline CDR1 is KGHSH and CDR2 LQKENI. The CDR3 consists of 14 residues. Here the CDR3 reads CASSPGTSGNEQFF. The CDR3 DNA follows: TGTGCCAGCTCACCCGGGACTAGCGGGAATGAGCAGTTCTTC.

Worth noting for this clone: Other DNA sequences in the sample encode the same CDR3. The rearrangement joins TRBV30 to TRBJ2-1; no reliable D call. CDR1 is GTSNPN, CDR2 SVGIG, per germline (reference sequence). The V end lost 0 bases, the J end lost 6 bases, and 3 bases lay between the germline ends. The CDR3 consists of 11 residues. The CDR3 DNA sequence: TGTGCCTGGAGTGTACTCAATGAGCAGTTCTTC. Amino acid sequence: CAWSVLNEQFF.

In DNA, the CDR3 is TGTGCCATCAGTGAGTCGACAACGCCTGTACCCTACGAGCAGTACTTC. This translates into CAISESTTPVPYEQYF. The chain uses TRBV10-3 and TRBJ2-7; D not resolved. The V end lost 0 bases, the J end lost 2 bases, and 14 bases lay between the germline ends. This CDR3 contains 16 residues. The germline CDR1 and CDR2 sequences are ENHRY and SYGVKD.

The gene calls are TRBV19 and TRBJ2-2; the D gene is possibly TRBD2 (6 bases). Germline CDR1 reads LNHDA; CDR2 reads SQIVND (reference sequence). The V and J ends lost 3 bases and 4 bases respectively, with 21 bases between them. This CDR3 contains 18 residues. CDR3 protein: CASSIKTRQQLATGELFF. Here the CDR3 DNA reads TGTGCCAGTAGTATTAAGACAAGGCAGCAACTAGCCACCGGGGAGCTGTTTTTT.

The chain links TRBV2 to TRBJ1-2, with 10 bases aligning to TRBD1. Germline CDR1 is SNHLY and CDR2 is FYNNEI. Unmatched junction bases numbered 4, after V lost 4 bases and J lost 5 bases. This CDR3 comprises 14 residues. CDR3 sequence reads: CASSGEGQGYGYTF. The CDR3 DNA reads TGTGCCAGCAGTGGCGAGGGACAGGGGTATGGCTACACCTTC.

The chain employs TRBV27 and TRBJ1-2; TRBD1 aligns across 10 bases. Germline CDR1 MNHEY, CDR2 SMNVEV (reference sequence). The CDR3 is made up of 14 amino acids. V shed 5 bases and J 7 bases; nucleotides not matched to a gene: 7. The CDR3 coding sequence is TGTGCCAGCAGTCCAACGAGGGACAGGGGTGGCTACACCTTC. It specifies CASSPTRDRGGYTF.

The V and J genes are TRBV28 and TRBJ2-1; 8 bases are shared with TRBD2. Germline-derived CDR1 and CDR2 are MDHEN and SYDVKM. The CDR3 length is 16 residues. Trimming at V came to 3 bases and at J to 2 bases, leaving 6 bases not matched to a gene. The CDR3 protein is CASSFRIAGTYNEQFF. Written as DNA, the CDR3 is TGTGCCAGCAGTTTCCGAATAGCGGGGACCTACAATGAGCAGTTCTTC.

The CDR3 DNA sequence: TGTGCCAGCAGTTTATCGGGACAGGGTCACAATGAGCAGTTCTTC. Amino acid sequence: CASSLSGQGHNEQFF. The V gene is TRBV28, the J gene TRBJ2-1, with TRBD1 matching 9 bases. V lost 1 base, J lost 5 bases, and 3 bases stayed unmatched. This CDR3 contains 15 residues. CDR1 is MDHEN and CDR2 is SYDVKM in the germline V gene. The full variable domain, completed using reference TRBV28 and TRBJ2-1, is DVKVTQSSRYLVKRTGEKVFLECVQDMDHENMFWYRQDPGLGLRLIYFSYDVKMKEKGDIPEGYSVSREKKERFSLILESASTNQTSMYLCASSLSGQGHNEQFFGPGTRLTVL.

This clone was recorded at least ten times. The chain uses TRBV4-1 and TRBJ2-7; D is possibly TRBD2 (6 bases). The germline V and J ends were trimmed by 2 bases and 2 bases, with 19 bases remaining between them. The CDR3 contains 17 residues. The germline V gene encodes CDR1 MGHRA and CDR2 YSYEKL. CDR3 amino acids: CASSQSGLGGSPYEQYF. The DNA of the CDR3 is TGCGCCAGCAGCCAATCGGGGCTTGGGGGGAGCCCCTACGAGCAGTACTTC.

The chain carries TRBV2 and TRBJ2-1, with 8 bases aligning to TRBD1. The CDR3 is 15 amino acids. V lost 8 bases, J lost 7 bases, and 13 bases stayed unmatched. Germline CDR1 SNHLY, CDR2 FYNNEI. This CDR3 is CASGLTGQGINEQFF. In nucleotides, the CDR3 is TGTGCCAGCGGTCTCACCGGACAGGGAATAAATGAGCAGTTCTTC.

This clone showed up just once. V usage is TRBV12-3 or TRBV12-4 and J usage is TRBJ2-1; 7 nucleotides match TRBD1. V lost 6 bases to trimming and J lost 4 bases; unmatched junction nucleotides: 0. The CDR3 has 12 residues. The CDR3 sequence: CASRGQYNEQFF. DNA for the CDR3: TGTGCCAGCAGGGGACAGTACAATGAGCAGTTCTTC.

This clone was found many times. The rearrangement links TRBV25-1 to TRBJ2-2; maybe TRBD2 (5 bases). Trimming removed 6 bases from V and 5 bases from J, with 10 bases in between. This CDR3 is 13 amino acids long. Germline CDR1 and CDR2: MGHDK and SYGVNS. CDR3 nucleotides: TGTGCCAGCAGACGGGGTGGGACCGGGGAGCTGTTTTTT. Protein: CASRRGGTGELFF.

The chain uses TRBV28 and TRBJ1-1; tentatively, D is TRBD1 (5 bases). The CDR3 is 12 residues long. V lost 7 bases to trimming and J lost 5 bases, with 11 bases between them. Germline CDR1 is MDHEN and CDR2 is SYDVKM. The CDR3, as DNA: TGTGCCAGCAACGGGGGGAGAACTGAAGCTTTCTTT. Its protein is CASNGGRTEAFF. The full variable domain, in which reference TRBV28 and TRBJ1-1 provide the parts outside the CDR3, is DVKVTQSSRYLVKRTGEKVFLECVQDMDHENMFWYRQDPGLGLRLIYFSYDVKMKEKGDIPEGYSVSREKKERFSLILESASTNQTSMYLCASNGGRTEAFFGQGTRLTVV.

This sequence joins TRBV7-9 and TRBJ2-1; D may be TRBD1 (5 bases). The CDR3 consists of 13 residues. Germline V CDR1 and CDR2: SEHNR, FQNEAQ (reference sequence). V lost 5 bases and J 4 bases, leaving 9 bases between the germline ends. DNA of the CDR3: TGTGCCAGCAGCATAGGACATTACAATGAGCAGTTCTTC. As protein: CASSIGHYNEQFF.

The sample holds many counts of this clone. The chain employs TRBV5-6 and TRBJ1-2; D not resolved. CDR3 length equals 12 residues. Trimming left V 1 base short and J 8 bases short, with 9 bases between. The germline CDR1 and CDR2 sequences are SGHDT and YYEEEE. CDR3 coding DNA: TGTGCCAGCAGCTTGATGGCCAACGGCTACACCTTC. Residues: CASSLMANGYTF.

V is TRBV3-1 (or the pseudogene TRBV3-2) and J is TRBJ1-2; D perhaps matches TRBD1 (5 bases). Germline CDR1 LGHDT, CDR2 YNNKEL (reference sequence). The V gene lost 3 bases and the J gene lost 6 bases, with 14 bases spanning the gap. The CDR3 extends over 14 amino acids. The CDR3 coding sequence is TGTGCCAGCAGCCAGGGCATACAAGGGGATGGCTACACCTTC. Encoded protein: CASSQGIQGDGYTF.

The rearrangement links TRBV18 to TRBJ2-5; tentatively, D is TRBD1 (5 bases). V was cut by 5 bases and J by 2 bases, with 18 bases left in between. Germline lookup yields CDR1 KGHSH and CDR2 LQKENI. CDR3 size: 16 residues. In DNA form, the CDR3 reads TGTGCCAGCTCATGGGGCAACTCGGGCTTTCAAGAGACCCAGTACTTC. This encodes CASSWGNSGFQETQYF.

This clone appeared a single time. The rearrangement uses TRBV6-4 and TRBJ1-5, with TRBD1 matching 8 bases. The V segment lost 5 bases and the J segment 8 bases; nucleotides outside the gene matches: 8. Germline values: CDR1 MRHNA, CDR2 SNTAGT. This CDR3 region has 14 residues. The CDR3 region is CASSQQGGAEPQHF. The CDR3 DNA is TGTGCCAGCAGTCAACAGGGGGGAGCTGAGCCCCAGCATTTT.

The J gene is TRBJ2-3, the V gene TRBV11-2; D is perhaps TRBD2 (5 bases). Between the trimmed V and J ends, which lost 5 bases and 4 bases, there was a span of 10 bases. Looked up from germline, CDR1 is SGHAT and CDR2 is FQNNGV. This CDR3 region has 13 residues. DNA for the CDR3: TGTGCCAGCAGCGGCCTGAGGGCAGATACGCAGTATTTT. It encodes CASSGLRADTQYF.

The CDR3 DNA sequence: TGTGCCAGCAGCGTAGAGGGAGGGCCCAACAATGAGCAGTTCTTC. Translation gives CASSVEGGPNNEQFF. V and J are TRBV9 and TRBJ2-1; 7 bases fit TRBD2. The CDR3 has 15 residues. Germline V gene sequence: CDR1 SGDLS, CDR2 YYNGEE. The V segment lost 0 bases and the J segment 5 bases; nucleotides outside the gene matches: 5.

CDR3 protein: CASSRGGSTEAFF. The CDR3 region has the DNA TGTGCCAGCAGCCGTGGAGGGAGTACTGAAGCTTTCTTT. The V and J genes are TRBV9 and TRBJ1-1; no clear D gene. V lost 4 bases to trimming and J lost 5 bases, with 12 bases between them. The length of the CDR3 is 13 residues. CDR1 and CDR2 from the germline V gene are SGDLS and YYNGEE.